These 17 T cell receptor beta chains were all obtained from the same sample, sequenced in a study of cytomegalovirus exposure and HLA in healthy donors. The PCR ran on 60 Vbeta and 13 Jbeta primers. The protocol was immunoSEQ multiplex PCR, while the TCRdb copy is restricted to in-frame clones and leaves out a portion. This sample carries about 140,000 clones, 82% of them seen once, and the ten largest clones take about 3.2%. Sequenced: PBMCs. The source of these receptors is a man younger than 35 in good health and CMV-seropositive.

This chain connects TRBV5-1 to TRBJ2-1; 9 nucleotides line up with TRBD2. This CDR3 has 16 residues. The ends lost 0 bases at V and 8 bases at J; junction bases unmatched: 9. In germline, CDR1 is SGHRS, CDR2 YFSETQ. CDR3 sequence reads: CASSLEGTSSWDEQFF. The CDR3 bases are TGCGCCAGCAGCTTGGAAGGGACTAGCTCTTGGGATGAGCAGTTCTTC.

The chain combines TRBV5-4 with TRBJ1-2; 8 nucleotides align to TRBD1. The germline V gene encodes CDR1 SGHNT and CDR2 YYREEE (reference sequence). The CDR3 is made up of 15 amino acids. The V gene end was trimmed by 3 bases and the J gene end by 2 bases; junction bases not matched to a gene: 6. Written as DNA, the CDR3 is TGTGCCAGCAGCTCTGACAGGGGAGGGAACTATGGCTACACCTTC. This sequence encodes CASSSDRGGNYGYTF.

The chain has TRBV5-5 and TRBJ2-7, with 10 positions matching TRBD2. After removal of 2 bases from V and 6 bases from J, the junction contained 5 bases not matched to a gene. Germline-derived CDR1 and CDR2 are SGHKS and YYEKEE (reference sequence). The CDR3 sequence is 14 residues long. In nucleotides, the CDR3 is TGTGCCAGCAGCTTTACTAGCGGGAAGGGCGAGCAGTACTTC. Protein sequence: CASSFTSGKGEQYF. Supplemented by reference TRBV5-5 and TRBJ2-7, the full variable domain reads DAGVTQSPTHLIKTRGQQVTLRCSPISGHKSVSWYQQVLGQGPQFIFQYYEKEERGRGNFPDRFSARQFPNYSSELNVNALLLGDSALYLCASSFTSGKGEQYFGPGTRLTVT.

This chain links TRBV6-1 with TRBJ2-7, with D hard to call. V was clipped by 4 bases and J by 3 bases, with 7 bases between them. The CDR3 spans 12 residues. Germline V gene lookup returns CDR1 MNHNS and CDR2 SASEGT. The CDR3 spells CASSAFSYEQYF. As DNA, the CDR3 is TGTGCCAGCAGTGCATTTAGCTACGAGCAGTACTTC.

In its sample, this clone was seen once. The chain uses TRBV19 and TRBJ2-5; 12 bases are a match to TRBD2. CDR1 LNHDA and CDR2 SQIVND come from the germline V gene (reference sequence). The CDR3 has 15 residues. The V segment lost 5 bases and the J segment 5 bases; nucleotides outside the gene matches: 6. This CDR3 is CASSFLAGGSETQYF. CDR3 bases: TGTGCCAGTAGTTTTCTAGCGGGAGGGAGTGAGACCCAGTACTTC.

The sample holds a few counts of this clone. The chain recombines TRBV7-3 with TRBJ2-3; the match to TRBD2 covers 8 bases. Germline V gene lookup returns CDR1 SGHTA and CDR2 FQGTGA. After removal of 6 bases from V and 0 bases from J, the junction contained 8 bases not matched to a gene. The CDR3 runs 16 residues. CDR3 protein: CASSSTLAASTDTQYF. The CDR3 DNA is TGTGCCAGCAGTTCCACACTAGCGGCTAGCACAGATACGCAGTATTTT.

The chain links TRBV5-1 to TRBJ2-7; 8 positions agree with TRBD1. Germline lookup yields CDR1 SGHRS and CDR2 YFSETQ. J lost 2 bases, V lost 4 bases, and 5 bases had no gene match. This CDR3 spans 14 amino acids. The CDR3 spells CASSTLTGAYEQYF. CDR3 DNA: TGCGCCAGCAGCACCTTGACAGGGGCCTACGAGCAGTACTTC.

A remark on this clone: Different DNA sequences within this sample yield the same CDR3. The V and J genes are TRBV5-1 and TRBJ1-1; the match to TRBD1 covers 7 bases. The CDR3 sequence is 14 residues long. V shed 0 bases and J 4 bases; nucleotides not matched to a gene: 3. Germline CDR1 is SGHRS and CDR2 is YFSETQ. The CDR3 region is CASSLGQGGTEAFF. The CDR3 DNA follows: TGCGCCAGCAGCTTGGGCCAGGGGGGCACTGAAGCTTTCTTT.

CDR3 in DNA: TGTGCCAGCAGCCAAAGACTAGCGGGAGAAGATACGCAGTATTTT. Its protein is CASSQRLAGEDTQYF. The chain carries TRBV14 and TRBJ2-3; 12 bases are shared with TRBD2. The V gene's germline CDR1 is SGHDN and CDR2 FVKESK. CDR3 length: 15 residues. V was clipped by 2 bases and J by 5 bases; unmatched bases: 2.

This chain joins TRBV19 and TRBJ2-1; 9 bases agree with TRBD1. Germline-derived CDR1 and CDR2 are LNHDA and SQIVND (reference sequence). This CDR3 has 14 residues. Trimming cost V 4 bases and J 7 bases; bases outside gene matches: 5. CDR3 loop: CASSTGTGFNEQFF. The CDR3 region has the DNA TGTGCCAGTAGTACCGGGACAGGGTTTAATGAGCAGTTCTTC.

The rearrangement joins TRBV28 to TRBJ2-7; TRBD2 agrees at 8 bases. Germline loops: CDR1 MDHEN, CDR2 SYDVKM. V dropped 5 bases and J dropped 0; count of bases not matched to a gene: 6. The CDR3 is made up of 15 amino acids. The CDR3 sequence is CASSLSGRGSYEQYF. The CDR3 DNA follows: TGTGCCAGCAGTCTCTCCGGGAGGGGCTCCTACGAGCAGTACTTC.

The chain is built from TRBV4-1 and TRBJ2-1; TRBD1 matches at 9 bases. V lost 6 bases, J lost 1 base, and 13 bases stayed unmatched. This CDR3 contains 18 residues. Per germline, CDR1 MGHRA and CDR2 YSYEKL. As DNA, the CDR3 is TGCGCCAGCAGTCTAACCGGGACAGGGATACGTTCCTACAATGAGCAGTTCTTC. This encodes CASSLTGTGIRSYNEQFF.

V and J are TRBV6-5 and TRBJ2-1, with TRBD2 identical over 7 bases. J was trimmed by 0 bases and V by 4 bases; bases with no gene match: 6. This CDR3 contains 16 residues. Germline CDR1 and CDR2: MNHEY and SVGAGI. CDR3 coding DNA: TGTGCCAGCAGTTTATCTAGCGGAGTCTCCTACAATGAGCAGTTCTTC. Residues: CASSLSSGVSYNEQFF.

This rearrangement joins TRBV6-1 to TRBJ1-5; tentative D call: TRBD1 (5 bases). Per the germline V gene, CDR1 is MNHNS and CDR2 is SASEGT. The ends were cut back, 4 bases at V and 2 bases at J, with 18 bases in the middle. The CDR3 contains 17 residues. CDR3 region: CASSGRGVRGGNQPQHF. For the CDR3, the DNA is TGTGCCAGCAGTGGTCGGGGGGTGCGCGGGGGCAATCAGCCCCAGCATTTT.

This clone was recorded only once. The chain is built from TRBV7-8 and TRBJ2-1; 9 bases line up with TRBD2. Unmatched junction bases numbered 14, after V lost 5 bases and J lost 12 bases. From germline, CDR1 is SGHVS and CDR2 FQNEAQ. This CDR3 is built from 15 residues. The CDR3, as DNA: TGTGCCAGCAGCAATAAGCGGATAGCGGGAGATGGGCAGTTCTTC. Protein: CASSNKRIAGDGQFF.

This chain uses TRBV28 with TRBJ2-5, with 9 bases aligning to TRBD1. Trimming at V came to 3 bases and at J to 7 bases, leaving 30 bases not matched to a gene. Germline CDR1 and CDR2: MDHEN and SYDVKM. The CDR3 totals 22 residues. CDR3 DNA: TGTGCCAGCAGTTTTAGGGGACAGGGAAGTATTACAAGAGACTTTTTTCTCGGGACCCAGTACTTC. It is translated as CASSFRGQGSITRDFFLGTQYF.

CDR3 residues: CASSLAGAGVWNTGELFF. The CDR3 DNA reads as TGTGCCAGCAGCTTGGCCGGAGCAGGGGTATGGAACACCGGGGAGCTGTTTTTT. V usage is TRBV5-4 and J usage is TRBJ2-2, with D tentatively TRBD1 (6 bases). Trimming cost V 0 bases and J 1 base, with 16 bases left between them. The germline V gene has CDR1 SGHNT and CDR2 YYREEE (reference sequence). CDR3 length: 18 amino acids.